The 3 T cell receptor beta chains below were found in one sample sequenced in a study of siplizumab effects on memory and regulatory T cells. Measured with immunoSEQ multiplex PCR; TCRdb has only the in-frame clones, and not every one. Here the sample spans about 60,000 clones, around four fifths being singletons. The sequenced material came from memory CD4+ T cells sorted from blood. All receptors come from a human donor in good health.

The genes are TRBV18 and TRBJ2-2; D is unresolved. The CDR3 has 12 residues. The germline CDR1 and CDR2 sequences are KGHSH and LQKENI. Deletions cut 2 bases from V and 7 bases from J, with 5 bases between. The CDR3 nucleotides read TGTGCCAGCTCACCATACCGCGGGGAGCTGTTTTTT. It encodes CASSPYRGELFF.

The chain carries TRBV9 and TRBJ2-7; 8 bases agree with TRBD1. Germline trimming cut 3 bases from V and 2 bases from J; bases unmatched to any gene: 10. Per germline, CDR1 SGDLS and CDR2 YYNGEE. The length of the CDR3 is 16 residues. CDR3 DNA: TGTGCCAGCAGCGGATCACCGGGACAGGTAACCTACGAGCAGTACTTC. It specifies CASSGSPGQVTYEQYF.

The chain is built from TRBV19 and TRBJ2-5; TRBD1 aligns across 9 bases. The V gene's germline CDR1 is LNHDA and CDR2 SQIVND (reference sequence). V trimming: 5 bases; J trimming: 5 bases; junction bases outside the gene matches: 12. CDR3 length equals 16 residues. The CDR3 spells CASSVGQGGALETQYF. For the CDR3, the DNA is TGTGCCAGTAGTGTGGGACAGGGAGGGGCTTTGGAGACCCAGTACTTC.